This T cell receptor (beta chain) appears in the sequencing data of a study of T cell clonality in common variable immunodeficiency. General observations from the study: Patient heterogeneity in the CVID cohort limited correlations between repertoire features and clinical complications. CVID subjects had higher TCRbeta clonality than healthy controls, most marked in about a third. Fewer deletions and N-nucleotide insertions were reportedly seen in common variable immunodeficiency TCR beta sequences. Shared TCRbeta clones were fewer between CVID subjects than controls.

Produced via immunoSEQ multiplex PCR; TCRdb's table is partial and in-frame only. The sample shows about 32,000 clones, none of them appearing just once. The CDR3 totals 18 residues. Germline V CDR1 and CDR2: SGHTA, FQGTGA. Germline trimming cut 6 bases from V and 5 bases from J; bases unmatched to any gene: 18. About this clone itself: The antigen remains undetermined. The read ends 3 residues shy of where the CDR3 ends; the end is completed using the germline J gene.

This receptor was identified in a human donor with common variable immunodeficiency. J is TRBJ2-5 and V is TRBV7-3; 10 positions match TRBD2. The sequenced material came from peripheral blood mononuclear cells. The CDR3 loop reads CASRGGKAAGGPRETQYF. The sequenced part of the CDR3 DNA is TGTGCCAGCAGAGGGGGCAAGGCAGCGGGGGGGCCGCGGGAGACC.